The 32 T cell receptor beta chains in this list originate from one sample, sequenced in a study of human T cells and chemical hapten exposure. TCRdb itself ran the 5' RACE reads through MiXCR, one entry per CDR3 protein. The sample comprises under 100,000 distinct CDR3 sequences, 15% to 20% of which are singletons, and approximately 6.2% rests with the top ten. Unfractionated whole blood was the source from which total RNA was extracted. These receptors originate from a female donor in good health.

The rearrangement joins TRBV12-3 or TRBV12-4 to TRBJ1-2, with TRBD1 matching 8 bases. This CDR3 comprises 13 residues. The V segment lost 5 bases and the J segment 2 bases; nucleotides outside the gene matches: 1. CDR3 residues: CASSRTGNYGYTF. The CDR3 bases are TGTGCCAGCAGTAGGACAGGGAACTATGGCTACACCTTC.

This clonotype was observed a few times. This chain connects TRBV7-2 to TRBJ2-5; 13 bases are a match to TRBD2. Losses at the gene ends were 5 bases for V and 6 bases for J; bases not matched to a gene: 9. Per germline, CDR1 SGHTA and CDR2 FQGNSA. The CDR3 has 16 residues. The CDR3 sequence is CASSPRTSGSLQTQYF. CDR3 nucleotides: TGTGCCAGCAGCCCGAGGACTAGCGGGAGTCTCCAGACCCAGTACTTC. Looking up the rest from reference TRBV7-2 and TRBJ2-5 gives the full variable domain: GAGVSQSPSNKVTEKGKDVELRCDPISGHTALYWYRQSLGQGLEFLIYFQGNSAPDKSGLPSDRFSAERTGGSVSTLTIQRTQQEDSAVYLCASSPRTSGSLQTQYFGPGTRLLVL.

The table lists this clonotype with a few counts. The chain joins TRBV5-4 to TRBJ1-4; tentatively, D is TRBD1 (5 bases). Germline loops: CDR1 SGHNT, CDR2 YYREEE (reference sequence). Between the trimmed V and J ends, which lost 4 bases and 8 bases, there was a span of 18 bases. The CDR3 totals 15 residues. The CDR3 is CASSVGLRGDEKLFF. CDR3 DNA sequence: TGTGCCAGCAGCGTTGGGTTGAGGGGCGACGAAAAACTGTTTTTT.

This clonotype was detected a few times. V and J are TRBV7-2 and TRBJ2-7; D not resolved. From germline, CDR1 is SGHTA and CDR2 FQGNSA. The length of the CDR3 is 13 residues. Trimming removed 1 base at V and 2 bases at J, with 6 bases between. CDR3 nucleotide sequence: TGTGCCAGCAGCTTAGGGGCTCCCTACGAGCAGTACTTC. Translated: CASSLGAPYEQYF.

CDR3 DNA: TGTGCCAGCAGCTTAGAGTTTGAAGAGGGTCGCGTCTCTGGGGCCAACGTCCTGACTTTC. It translates to CASSLEFEEGRVSGANVLTF. This rearrangement joins TRBV11-2 to TRBJ2-6, with a weak D call TRBD2 (5 bases). Germline V lookup: CDR1 SGHAT, CDR2 FQNNGV. The CDR3 is 20 residues long. V was trimmed by 0 bases and J by 0 bases, leaving 18 bases between them. The full variable domain, rest sourced from reference TRBV11-2 and TRBJ2-6, is EAGVAQSPRYKIIEKRQSVAFWCNPISGHATLYWYQQILGQGPKLLIQFQNNGVVDDSQLPKDRFSAERLKGVDSTLKIQPAKLEDSAVYLCASSLEFEEGRVSGANVLTFGAGSRLTVL.

This clonotype was seen more than once but under ten times. The DNA of the CDR3 is TGTGCCAGCAGCTTAGCGGGGGGGCCTCGCGGCACAGATACGCAGTATTTT. Its translation: CASSLAGGPRGTDTQYF. The chain has TRBV7-9 and TRBJ2-3; possibly TRBD2 for D (7 bases). Trimming stripped 0 bases from V and 1 base from J, with 14 bases between. CDR3 size: 17 residues. Germline V CDR1 and CDR2: SEHNR, FQNEAQ (reference sequence).

The chain couples TRBV7-9 to TRBJ2-3, with 13 bases lining up with TRBD2. J gave up 4 bases and V 3 bases, and 4 bases lay outside the gene matches. CDR1 and CDR2 from the germline V gene are SEHNR and FQNEAQ (reference sequence). CDR3 length: 16 amino acids. Here the CDR3 reads CASSLRGLAGPDTQYF. Written as DNA, the CDR3 is TGTGCCAGCAGCTTGCGGGGACTAGCGGGACCAGATACGCAGTATTTT. Based on the CDR3 plus reference TRBV7-9 and TRBJ2-3, the full variable domain is DTGVSQNPRHKITKRGQNVTFRCDPISEHNRLYWYRQTLGQGPEFLTYFQNEAQLEKSRLLSDRFSAERPKGSFSTLEIQRTEQGDSAMYLCASSLRGLAGPDTQYFGPGTRLTVL.

V usage is TRBV7-9 and J usage is TRBJ1-6; 8 nucleotides align to TRBD1. Losses at the gene ends were 3 bases for V and 7 bases for J; bases not matched to a gene: 2. The CDR3 totals 14 residues. The germline V gene has CDR1 SEHNR and CDR2 FQNEAQ (reference sequence). The CDR3 bases are TGTGCCAGCAGCTTCGACAGGGGAAATTCACCCCTCCACTTT. This sequence encodes CASSFDRGNSPLHF.

This clonotype was detected a few times. The rearrangement uses TRBV20-1 and TRBJ2-7; unclear D gene. V lost 6 bases, J lost 1 base, and 19 bases lay in between. Germline CDR1 is DFQATT and CDR2 is SNEGSKA (reference sequence). This CDR3 is built from 15 residues. CDR3 coding DNA: TGCAGTGCCCGAACGTCGTGGCCCGGGTCCTACGAGCAGTACTTC. Translating it yields CSARTSWPGSYEQYF.

The DNA for the CDR3 is TGTGCCAGCAGTTACGCAGGGATTAATTCACCCCTCCACTTT. Its protein is CASSYAGINSPLHF. The J gene is TRBJ1-6, the V gene TRBV6-5; TRBD1 is a possible D gene (5 bases). Germline V gene sequence: CDR1 MNHEY, CDR2 SVGAGI. The V gene lost 2 bases and the J gene lost 6 bases, with 8 bases spanning the gap. The CDR3 covers 14 residues.

This clonotype was detected only a few times. V gene TRBV5-1 combines with J gene TRBJ1-2; perhaps TRBD1 as D (6 bases). This CDR3 comprises 14 residues. V was shortened by 1 base and J by 4 bases, with 11 bases between the two germline ends. Germline V gives CDR1 SGHRS, CDR2 YFSETQ. CDR3 protein: CASSLTGHRYGYTF. The DNA for the CDR3 is TGCGCCAGCAGCTTGACGGGACATCGCTATGGCTACACCTTC.

This chain joins TRBV30 and TRBJ2-6; D call uncertain. From germline, CDR1 is GTSNPN and CDR2 SVGIG (reference sequence). V was clipped by 0 bases and J by 2 bases, with 8 bases between them. The CDR3 is 15 residues long. The CDR3 region has the DNA TGTGCCTGGAGTGTATTGAGAACTGGGGCCAACGTCCTGACTTTC. Translated: CAWSVLRTGANVLTF.

A few counts support this clonotype. The chain couples TRBV12-3 or TRBV12-4 to TRBJ2-3, with TRBD2 matching over 8 bases. The CDR3 extends over 14 amino acids. The V segment lost 8 bases and the J segment 2 bases; nucleotides outside the gene matches: 6. The CDR3 reads CASGRGGNTDTQYF. The CDR3 DNA sequence: TGTGCCAGCGGCCGGGGGGGGAACACAGATACGCAGTATTTT.

This clonotype is medium-sized. V and J are TRBV6-5 and TRBJ2-3; D perhaps matches TRBD2 (6 bases). V lost 0 bases and J 7 bases, leaving 11 bases between the germline ends. Germline CDR1 and CDR2: MNHEY and SVGAGI. The CDR3 extends over 14 amino acids. The CDR3 DNA reads as TGTGCCAGCAGTTACTCTCAACTAGCAAATACGCAGTATTTT. Translation: CASSYSQLANTQYF.

The chain employs TRBV5-5 and TRBJ1-5; 12 bases agree with TRBD1. This CDR3 comprises 19 residues. Germline CDR1 and CDR2: SGHKS and YYEKEE (reference sequence). V dropped 0 bases and J dropped 0; count of bases not matched to a gene: 7. This CDR3 reads CASSLEGTGGYYSNQPQHF. The CDR3 DNA reads TGTGCCAGCAGCTTGGAAGGGACAGGGGGCTATTATAGCAATCAGCCCCAGCATTTT.

The J gene is TRBJ2-3, the V gene TRBV20-1; 7 bases map to TRBD1. Germline V CDR1 and CDR2: DFQATT, SNEGSKA (reference sequence). The CDR3 has 13 amino acids. The DNA of the CDR3 is TGCAGCGCCGGGACAGCTGGCACAGATACGCAGTATTTT. Its translation: CSAGTAGTDTQYF.

Comments on this clonotype: One end of the junction fails to match germline, which may point to a read error. The genes are TRBV7-9 and TRBJ2-7; D is undetermined. Germline-derived CDR1 and CDR2 are SEHNR and FQNEAQ (reference sequence). The CDR3 has 12 amino acids. CDR3 coding DNA: TGTGCCAGCAGCTTGAGTTTGGGCTATCTAGACTTC. Its protein product is CASSLSLGYLDF.

This clonotype has more than one count but fewer than ten. The gene calls are TRBV3-1 and TRBJ1-1; D is unresolved. CDR3 length: 14 amino acids. Germline V gene lookup returns CDR1 LGHDT and CDR2 YNNKEL (reference sequence). The germline V and J ends were trimmed by 1 base and 1 base, with 7 bases remaining between them. CDR3 in DNA: TGTGCCAGCAGCCAAGGAGGCTGGAACACTGAAGCTTTCTTT. Amino acids: CASSQGGWNTEAFF.

The chain uses TRBV5-6 and TRBJ1-2; a possible D gene is TRBD1 (5 bases). The germline V gene has CDR1 SGHDT and CDR2 YYEEEE. The CDR3 loop spans 16 amino acids. V lost 2 bases and J 2 bases, leaving 16 bases between the germline ends. The CDR3 here is CASSLTASAGNYGYTF. DNA for the CDR3: TGTGCCAGCAGCTTAACAGCGTCGGCAGGGAACTATGGCTACACCTTC.

This clonotype was seen more than once but under ten times. The chain uses TRBV4-1 and TRBJ1-1, with D perhaps matching TRBD1 (5 bases). The CDR3 extends over 16 amino acids. Trimming cost V 0 bases and J 2 bases, with 13 bases left between them. Germline loops: CDR1 MGHRA, CDR2 YSYEKL. The CDR3 DNA reads TGCGCCAGCAGCCAAGATTGGGTCAGGGCAAACACTGAAGCTTTCTTT. It translates to CASSQDWVRANTEAFF.

In this sample, this clonotype turned up a few times. The chain joins TRBV28 to TRBJ1-5; D possibly corresponds to TRBD1 (6 bases). The CDR3 length is 17 residues. The germline V and J ends were trimmed by 6 bases and 0 bases, with 18 bases remaining between them. Per germline, CDR1 MDHEN and CDR2 SYDVKM. The CDR3 here is CASRQPGDFYSNQPQHF. The CDR3 DNA reads as TGTGCCAGCAGACAGCCAGGGGACTTCTATAGCAATCAGCCCCAGCATTTT.

The chain has TRBV7-2 and TRBJ1-2; TRBD1 is a possible D gene (6 bases). Looked up from germline, CDR1 is SGHTA and CDR2 is FQGNSA. The CDR3 is 15 residues long. The V end lost 5 bases, the J end lost 4 bases, and 17 bases lay between the germline ends. The CDR3 region has the DNA TGTGCCAGCAGCCCGAGGACAGAAAGCCCCTATGGCTACACCTTC. It encodes CASSPRTESPYGYTF. Full variable domain (outside the CDR3, taken from reference TRBV7-2 and TRBJ1-2): GAGVSQSPSNKVTEKGKDVELRCDPISGHTALYWYRQSLGQGLEFLIYFQGNSAPDKSGLPSDRFSAERTGGSVSTLTIQRTQQEDSAVYLCASSPRTESPYGYTFGSGTRLTVV.

This clonotype showed up just a few times. The chain combines TRBV25-1 with TRBJ2-1; maybe TRBD2 (5 bases). The germline V gene encodes CDR1 MGHDK and CDR2 SYGVNS. Trimming shortened V by 11 bases and J by 8 bases, and 10 bases separated the two germline ends. This CDR3 is built from 10 residues. The CDR3 region is CAVPGDEQFF. DNA for the CDR3: TGTGCCGTCCCCGGGGATGAGCAGTTCTTC.

The CDR3, as DNA: TGCAGCACCCGGCGAGGGGCAGGGCTCGATACGCAGTATTTT. This translates into CSTRRGAGLDTQYF. The genes are TRBV29-1 and TRBJ2-3; D may correspond to TRBD1 or TRBD2 (5 bases each). The ends were cut back, 8 bases at V and 6 bases at J, with 21 bases in the middle. Looked up from germline, CDR1 is SQVTM and CDR2 is ANQGSEA. There are 14 residues in the CDR3.

This clonotype turned up a few times. The chain links TRBV6-6 to TRBJ2-1; 7 bases align to TRBD1. The CDR3 has 14 amino acids. V trimming: 5 bases; J trimming: 4 bases; junction bases outside the gene matches: 5. Germline values: CDR1 MNHNY, CDR2 SVGAGI (reference sequence). The CDR3 protein is CASSLPGQYNEQFF. DNA for the CDR3: TGTGCCAGCAGTCTCCCGGGACAGTACAATGAGCAGTTCTTC.

There are many counts of this clonotype. The V and J genes are TRBV10-3 and TRBJ2-5; the match to TRBD1 covers 11 bases. The CDR3 contains 15 residues. The V gene's germline CDR1 is ENHRY and CDR2 SYGVKD. The ends lost 6 bases at V and 5 bases at J; junction bases unmatched: 8. The CDR3 DNA sequence: TGTGCCATCAGCCCGGGACAGGGGGATTCGGAGACCCAGTACTTC. Translation: CAISPGQGDSETQYF.

V and J are TRBV19 and TRBJ2-2, with a weak D call TRBD2 (6 bases). This CDR3 contains 15 residues. Germline V CDR1 and CDR2: LNHDA, SQIVND (reference sequence). Trimming removed 6 bases at V and 6 bases at J, with 17 bases between. The CDR3 nucleotides are TGTGCCAGTAGCCTGCTCGGGGGAGTTTCCGGGGAGCTGTTTTTT. This gives the protein CASSLLGGVSGELFF.

The V gene is TRBV7-8, the J gene TRBJ1-1, with D unresolved. The germline CDR1 and CDR2 sequences are SGHVS and FQNEAQ. The CDR3 has 11 amino acids. V was clipped by 5 bases and J by 4 bases, with 5 bases between them. CDR3 protein: CASSRPTEAFF. The CDR3 DNA reads TGTGCCAGCAGCCGGCCCACTGAAGCTTTCTTT. The whole variable domain, remainder taken from reference TRBV7-8 and TRBJ1-1, is GAGVSQSPRYKVAKRGQDVALRCDPISGHVSLFWYQQALGQGPEFLTYFQNEAQLDKSGLPSDRFFAERPEGSVSTLKIQRTQQEDSAVYLCASSRPTEAFFGQGTRLTVV.

The CDR3 region has the DNA TGTGCCAGCAGCCACGGACTAGCGGGAGGTTTAGATGAGCAGTTCTTC. It codes for CASSHGLAGGLDEQFF. The J gene is TRBJ2-1, the V gene TRBV27, with TRBD2 identical over 14 bases. The CDR3 covers 16 residues. Per germline, CDR1 MNHEY and CDR2 SMNVEV (reference sequence). The junction had 9 bases not matched to a gene; V was cut back by 6 bases and J by 8 bases.

The V gene is TRBV20-1, the J gene TRBJ2-7, with 8 positions matching TRBD2. V was clipped by 3 bases and J by 6 bases; unmatched bases: 10. This CDR3 is 14 amino acids long. Germline V gives CDR1 DFQATT, CDR2 SNEGSKA (reference sequence). The CDR3 DNA reads as TGCAGTGCTAGTACCGCAGGACTAGCTAGCGAGCAGTACTTC. It translates to CSASTAGLASEQYF.

This clonotype was counted at least ten times. The chain couples TRBV6-2 or TRBV6-3 to TRBJ1-5; weak D call: TRBD1 (6 bases). V lost 2 bases, J lost 2 bases, and 25 bases lay in between. Per the germline V gene, CDR1 is MNHEY and CDR2 is SVGEGT. This CDR3 has 20 residues. The CDR3 reads CASSYAQRTGTTGGNQPQHF. Here the CDR3 DNA reads TGTGCCAGCAGTTACGCACAAAGAACAGGGACCACGGGCGGCAATCAGCCCCAGCATTTT.

This clonotype was counted at least ten times. The rearrangement uses TRBV20-1 and TRBJ1-1, with unresolved D. CDR3 length: 13 amino acids. In germline, CDR1 is DFQATT, CDR2 SNEGSKA (reference sequence). Trimming took off 2 bases at V and 1 base at J, with 8 bases between the two ends. CDR3 amino acids: CSARQYSNTEAFF. In DNA, the CDR3 is TGCAGTGCTAGACAGTACTCGAACACTGAAGCTTTCTTT.